What follows are 28 T cell receptor beta chains derived from one specimen sequenced in a study of STAT3 mutations in large granular lymphocyte leukemia. The study's findings and limits: Every T-cell large granular lymphocyte leukemia patient had at least one immunodominant TCR beta clonotype.

These receptors have no identified antigens. The repertoire was sequenced with immunoSEQ multiplex PCR; TCRdb's copy has only in-frame clones and lacks some. Of roughly 14,000 clones detected, 92% appear once; the ten largest clones hold about 10%. The specimen was peripheral blood mononuclear cells. Source of these receptors: a woman in her 50s with T-cell large granular lymphocyte leukemia. Some clones in this sample may be carry-over from other donors' samples.

The V and J genes are TRBV13 and TRBJ1-1; D is perhaps TRBD1 (6 bases). The CDR3 is 13 residues long. Trimming took 8 bases from V and 9 from J, leaving 19 bases between them. CDR1 and CDR2 (germline): PRHDT, FYEKMQ (reference sequence). CDR3 protein: CASVSGGGLQAFF. The CDR3 DNA is TGTGCCAGCGTCTCGGGCGGGGGGCTGCAAGCTTTCTTT.

V is TRBV18 and J is TRBJ2-3; perhaps D is TRBD1 or TRBD2 (6 bases each). Germline CDR1 is KGHSH and CDR2 is LQKENI. With 5 bases removed from V and 3 bases from J, the gap between germline ends came to 18 bases. The CDR3 covers 16 residues. Written as DNA, the CDR3 is TGTGCCAGCTCATCCTTGGACAGCGGGCGGACAGATACGCAGTATTTT. Its translation: CASSSLDSGRTDTQYF.

This clone was seen a single time. The CDR3, as DNA: TGTGCCAGCAGTTACGGGGCGGGAGGGTACGAGCAGTACTTC. Encoded protein: CASSYGAGGYEQYF. The chain recombines TRBV6-5 with TRBJ2-7; 9 bases map to TRBD2. There are 14 residues in the CDR3. Per germline, CDR1 MNHEY and CDR2 SVGAGI. The J segment lost 4 bases and the V segment lost 2 bases, leaving 3 bases of the junction unmatched.

The chain links TRBV5-1 to TRBJ2-7; 8 bases match TRBD1. The J segment lost 6 bases and the V segment lost 1 base, leaving 6 bases of the junction unmatched. Germline V gene lookup returns CDR1 SGHRS and CDR2 YFSETQ. This CDR3 region has 14 residues. The chain's CDR3 is CASSLLQGAGEQYF. CDR3 nucleotide sequence: TGCGCCAGCAGCTTGCTGCAGGGGGCTGGCGAGCAGTACTTC.

J is TRBJ2-7 and V is TRBV28; D remains ambiguous. The germline V and J ends were trimmed by 5 bases and 4 bases, with 6 bases remaining between them. CDR3 length equals 11 residues. Germline V gene sequence: CDR1 MDHEN, CDR2 SYDVKM. CDR3 in DNA: TGTGCCAGCAGTCTCCAGTACGAGCAGTACTTC. This codes for CASSLQYEQYF.

The V gene is TRBV18, the J gene TRBJ1-1, with no clear D. From germline, CDR1 is KGHSH and CDR2 LQKENI. Trimming shortened V by 3 bases and J by 1 base, and 9 bases separated the two germline ends. CDR3 length: 14 residues. This chain's CDR3 is CASSPSAGNTEAFF. CDR3 nucleotide sequence: TGTGCCAGCTCACCCTCCGCGGGGAACACTGAAGCTTTCTTT.

This sequence joins TRBV7-9 and TRBJ1-1; D possibly corresponds to TRBD1 (5 bases). Trimming took 7 bases from V and 1 from J, leaving 10 bases between them. This CDR3 is 13 amino acids long. Germline CDR1 reads SEHNR; CDR2 reads FQNEAQ (reference sequence). The CDR3 protein is CASIAGANTEAFF. The CDR3 DNA follows: TGTGCCAGCATCGCTGGGGCGAACACTGAAGCTTTCTTT.

This rearrangement joins TRBV2 to TRBJ1-1; D is uncertain. CDR1 is SNHLY, CDR2 FYNNEI, per germline. Between the trimmed V and J ends, which lost 11 bases and 0 bases, there was a span of 13 bases. CDR3 size: 13 residues. CDR3 bases: TGTGCCGGAAAAACAGACTTGAACACTGAAGCTTTCTTT. Amino acids: CAGKTDLNTEAFF.

V gene TRBV9 combines with J gene TRBJ2-1, with D tentatively TRBD1 (5 bases). Trimming took 6 bases from V and 4 from J, leaving 20 bases between them. This CDR3 is 16 amino acids long. Germline V gene lookup returns CDR1 SGDLS and CDR2 YYNGEE. The CDR3 DNA reads TGTGCCAGCAACTCCTGCAGGGCCTTTAGGTACAATGAGCAGTTCTTC. This codes for CASNSCRAFRYNEQFF.

CDR3 amino acids: CASSIGQPFATNEKLFF. CDR3 sequence (DNA): TGTGCCAGCAGCATAGGACAGCCATTTGCAACTAATGAAAAACTGTTTTTT. The chain carries TRBV7-9 and TRBJ1-4, with a possible D match to TRBD1 (6 bases). This CDR3 comprises 17 residues. CDR1 SEHNR and CDR2 FQNEAQ come from the germline V gene (reference sequence). The ends were cut back, 5 bases at V and 0 bases at J, with 16 bases in the middle.

This rearrangement joins TRBV27 to TRBJ1-1, with 9 nucleotides matching TRBD1. V was clipped by 8 bases and J by 1 base; unmatched bases: 5. Per germline, CDR1 MNHEY and CDR2 SMNVEV (reference sequence). The CDR3 covers 14 residues. The CDR3 bases are TGTGCCAGCGCGGGACAGGGTCGGAACACTGAAGCTTTCTTT. Its protein is CASAGQGRNTEAFF.

The rearrangement uses TRBV7-3 and TRBJ1-2, with 8 bases matching TRBD1. Germline CDR1 and CDR2: SGHTA and FQGTGA. The CDR3 covers 13 residues. The J segment lost 8 bases and the V segment lost 5 bases, leaving 7 bases of the junction unmatched. CDR3 region: CASSQRTGKGYTF. CDR3 DNA: TGTGCCAGCAGCCAAAGGACAGGGAAGGGCTACACCTTC. The full variable domain, with the rest looked up from reference TRBV7-3 and TRBJ1-2, is GAGVSQTPSNKVTEKGKYVELRCDPISGHTALYWYRQSLGQGPEFLIYFQGTGAADDSGLPNDRFFAVRPEGSVSTLKIQRTERGDSAVYLCASSQRTGKGYTFGSGTRLTVV.

The V and J genes are TRBV5-6 and TRBJ2-1, with no clear D. V lost 1 base, J lost 6 bases, and 11 bases lay in between. Germline CDR1 SGHDT, CDR2 YYEEEE. The CDR3 is 14 residues long. The CDR3 sequence is CASSLSPHVNEQFF. The DNA of the CDR3 is TGTGCCAGCAGCTTGTCCCCCCACGTCAATGAGCAGTTCTTC.

The rearrangement uses TRBV5-8 and TRBJ2-5, with 7 bases lining up with TRBD2. The CDR3 has 13 amino acids. Looked up from germline, CDR1 is SGHTS and CDR2 is YDEGEE. V shed 6 bases and J 5 bases; nucleotides not matched to a gene: 7. The DNA for the CDR3 is TGTGCCAGCATGCTGGGAGGGCCGGAGACCCAGTACTTC. Its translation is CASMLGGPETQYF.

The rearrangement joins TRBV7-3 to TRBJ1-2, with D unclear. V lost 2 bases, J lost 7 bases, and 14 bases lay in between. The length of the CDR3 is 14 residues. The germline V gene has CDR1 SGHTA and CDR2 FQGTGA. CDR3 region: CASSLSQQMSGYTF. The CDR3 DNA reads as TGTGCCAGCAGCTTATCACAGCAAATGTCTGGCTACACCTTC. Together with reference TRBV7-3 and TRBJ1-2, the CDR3 gives the full variable domain: GAGVSQTPSNKVTEKGKYVELRCDPISGHTALYWYRQSLGQGPEFLIYFQGTGAADDSGLPNDRFFAVRPEGSVSTLKIQRTERGDSAVYLCASSLSQQMSGYTFGSGTRLTVV.

This clone was seen a single time. This chain uses TRBV28 with TRBJ2-7; possible D gene TRBD2, 6 bases. The germline gives CDR1 MDHEN, CDR2 SYDVKM. V shed 6 bases and J shed 0 bases, with 15 bases lying between them. The CDR3 has 15 residues. CDR3 region: CASSPGLSASYEQYF. CDR3 nucleotides: TGTGCCAGCAGCCCCGGACTATCAGCCTCCTACGAGCAGTACTTC.

The chain links TRBV28 to TRBJ1-4, with D perhaps matching TRBD1 (6 bases). Deletions cut 3 bases from V and 7 bases from J, with 15 bases between. CDR3 size: 15 residues. Germline CDR1 is MDHEN and CDR2 is SYDVKM. CDR3: CASSFWGARSEKLFF. CDR3 DNA: TGTGCCAGCAGTTTTTGGGGGGCGAGAAGTGAAAAACTGTTTTTT.

The chain combines TRBV29-1 with TRBJ2-7; 11 nucleotides align to TRBD2. This CDR3 region has 14 residues. V dropped 7 bases and J dropped 7; count of bases not matched to a gene: 12. Per the germline V gene, CDR1 is SQVTM and CDR2 is ANQGSEA. The chain's CDR3 is CSAPGLAAFGEQYF. The CDR3 DNA reads TGCAGCGCCCCGGGACTAGCGGCCTTCGGTGAGCAGTACTTC.

V usage is TRBV25-1 and J usage is TRBJ2-7; a possible D gene is TRBD1 (6 bases). Deletions cut 1 base from V and 3 bases from J, with 10 bases between. Germline V CDR1 and CDR2: MGHDK, SYGVNS. The CDR3 is 14 residues long. CDR3 sequence reads: CASSEWGRSYEQYF. CDR3 coding DNA: TGTGCCAGCAGTGAATGGGGGCGGAGCTACGAGCAGTACTTC.

This chain connects TRBV6-5 to TRBJ2-3; 8 nucleotides match TRBD1. This CDR3 is 15 amino acids long. Per germline, CDR1 MNHEY and CDR2 SVGAGI. V trimming: 2 bases; J trimming: 10 bases; junction bases outside the gene matches: 11. CDR3 residues: CASSYMDRERSPQYF. CDR3 nucleotide sequence: TGTGCCAGCAGTTACATGGACAGGGAAAGATCCCCGCAGTATTTT.

The gene calls are TRBV5-1 and TRBJ2-2; TRBD2 agrees at 7 bases. With V trimmed by 4 bases and J by 2 bases, 5 bases remained unmatched. The CDR3 is 15 residues long. The germline gives CDR1 SGHRS, CDR2 YFSETQ. CDR3 nucleotides: TGCGCCAGCAGCCCACTAGCGACCAACACCGGGGAGCTGTTTTTT. Translating it yields CASSPLATNTGELFF.

V is TRBV18 and J is TRBJ1-4; D might be TRBD1 (5 bases). The CDR3 is 13 residues long. The ends were cut back, 3 bases at V and 8 bases at J, with 10 bases in the middle. Germline values: CDR1 KGHSH, CDR2 LQKENI. CDR3 protein: CASSPQGGEKLFF. Written as DNA, the CDR3 is TGTGCCAGCTCACCCCAGGGTGGGGAAAAACTGTTTTTT.

The chain links TRBV18 to TRBJ1-2; D is unclear. The CDR3 totals 15 residues. Trimming took off 4 bases at V and 0 bases at J, with 12 bases between the two ends. CDR1 and CDR2 from the germline V gene are KGHSH and LQKENI. The CDR3 reads CASSRLDGSNYGYTF. The CDR3 DNA follows: TGTGCCAGCTCACGCCTGGACGGGTCTAACTATGGCTACACCTTC.

The chain combines TRBV5-1 with TRBJ2-5; D is unclear. Germline V gives CDR1 SGHRS, CDR2 YFSETQ. Trimming took 1 base from V and 5 from J, leaving 9 bases between them. This CDR3 region has 13 residues. CDR3 region: CASSLIRRETQYF. CDR3 coding DNA: TGCGCCAGCAGCTTGATAAGGCGGGAGACCCAGTACTTC.

The chain couples TRBV6-5 to TRBJ2-7; D remains unclear. This CDR3 is 14 amino acids long. V was pared by 3 bases and J by 1 base, with 10 bases between. Germline values: CDR1 MNHEY, CDR2 SVGAGI. The CDR3 loop is CASSYGYYSYEQYF. CDR3 nucleotides: TGTGCCAGCAGTTATGGTTATTATTCCTACGAGCAGTACTTC.

The chain couples TRBV6-1 to TRBJ2-3; D remains ambiguous. The CDR3 runs 14 residues. V was pared by 7 bases and J by 4 bases, with 15 bases between. Germline values: CDR1 MNHNS, CDR2 SASEGT. The CDR3: CASTFTRLADTQYF. Here the CDR3 DNA reads TGTGCCAGCACCTTCACCCGTCTGGCAGATACGCAGTATTTT.

The gene calls are TRBV18 and TRBJ2-3; the match to TRBD2 covers 10 bases. Germline V gene sequence: CDR1 KGHSH, CDR2 LQKENI. V dropped 1 base and J dropped 2; count of bases not matched to a gene: 3. The CDR3 is 16 residues long. CDR3 sequence: CASSPLAGGHTDTQYF. CDR3 DNA: TGTGCCAGCTCACCACTAGCGGGAGGACACACAGATACGCAGTATTTT.

The J gene is TRBJ1-2, the V gene TRBV4-1, with TRBD1 matching over 9 bases. The CDR3 covers 16 residues. V shed 4 bases, J shed 8 bases, and the junction held 14 bases outside the gene matches. Germline lookup yields CDR1 MGHRA and CDR2 YSYEKL. CDR3 amino acids: CASSPPRDRVYLGYTF. Written as DNA, the CDR3 is TGCGCCAGCAGCCCGCCGCGGGACAGGGTTTATCTAGGCTACACCTTC.